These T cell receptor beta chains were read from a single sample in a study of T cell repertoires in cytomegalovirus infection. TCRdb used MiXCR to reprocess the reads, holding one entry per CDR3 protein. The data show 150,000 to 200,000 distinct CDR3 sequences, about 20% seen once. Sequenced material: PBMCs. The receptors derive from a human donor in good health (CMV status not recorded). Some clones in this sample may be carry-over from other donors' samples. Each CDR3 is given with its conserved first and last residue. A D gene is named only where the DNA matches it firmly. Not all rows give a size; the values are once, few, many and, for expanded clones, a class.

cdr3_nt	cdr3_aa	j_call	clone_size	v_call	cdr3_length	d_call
TGTGCCAGCAGCGCGACGGTTGGAGGCTACACCTTC	CASSATVGGYTF	TRBJ1-2	many	TRBV7-2	12	.
TGTGCCAGCAGCTTTCACGGGGTTGAGACCCAGTACTTC	CASSFHGVETQYF	TRBJ2-5	many	TRBV7-2	13	.
TGTGCCAGCAGCTTAGAACAGTTTGGTGGCTACACCTTC	CASSLEQFGGYTF	TRBJ1-2	many	TRBV7-2	13	.
TGTGCCAGCAGTTACCCGGGCAATGAGCAGTTCTTC	CASSYPGNEQFF	TRBJ2-1	few	TRBV6-2/TRBV6-3	12	.
TGTGCCAGCAGTTCCACGGGGTGGGAGCAGTACTTC	CASSSTGWEQYF	TRBJ2-7	few	TRBV2	12	.
TGTGCCAGCAGCTTAGGGGGGAACGCAGGGTGGTATGGCTACACCTTC	CASSLGGNAGWYGYTF	TRBJ1-2	.	TRBV13	16	.
TGCGCCAGCAGCCAACCAGGGTACTATGGCTACACCTTC	CASSQPGYYGYTF	TRBJ1-2	.	TRBV4-1	13	.
TGTTCCAGCAACCTCGGCCAAAGCTATGGCTACACCTTC	CSSNLGQSYGYTF	TRBJ1-2	.	TRBV28	13	.
TGTGCCAGCAGCTCCTACAGGGGCCTAGAGACCCAGTACTTC	CASSSYRGLETQYF	TRBJ2-5	many	TRBV7-2	14	TRBD1
TGTGCCAGCAGCCTAACCCGTGGGGAAGCTTTCTTT	CASSLTRGEAFF	TRBJ1-1	.	TRBV11-3	12	.
TGTGCCAGCAGTTTAAGTCCTTATAATTCACCCCTCCACTTT	CASSLSPYNSPLHF	TRBJ1-6	.	TRBV28	14	.
TGTGCCAGCAGCACCCGGGGGGGCACCGGGGAGCTGTTTTTT	CASSTRGGTGELFF	TRBJ2-2	many	TRBV7-2	14	TRBD2
TGCAGTGCTAGAGACCCGGGACTAGCGGGAGAAACCCAGTACTTC	CSARDPGLAGETQYF	TRBJ2-5	.	TRBV20-1	15	TRBD2
TGTGCCAGCAGCCGGACAGCCACTAATGAAAAACTGTTTTTT	CASSRTATNEKLFF	TRBJ1-4	many	TRBV28	14	.
TGTGCCAGTAGTATAGGCGGGGGTAGGCGTCAGGGGGCCTACAATGAGCAGTTCTTC	CASSIGGGRRQGAYNEQFF	TRBJ2-1	many	TRBV19	19	.
TGTGCCAGCAGTGAAAGGGCGGGACAGGGCGCTGAAGCTTTCTTT	CASSERAGQGAEAFF	TRBJ1-1	.	TRBV6-1	15	TRBD1
TGCAGCGTTGGAACAGGGGTGGACACTGAAGCTTTCTTT	CSVGTGVDTEAFF	TRBJ1-1	.	TRBV29-1	13	TRBD1
TGCAGTGCTAGGCGGCCGCGGGGCTCAGTCAATGAGCAGTTCTTC	CSARRPRGSVNEQFF	TRBJ2-1	.	TRBV20-1	15	.
TGTGCCAGCAGGGATCCGGGACAGGGGTCCGGGGAGCTGTTTTTT	CASRDPGQGSGELFF	TRBJ2-2	.	TRBV5-5	15	TRBD1
TGCAGCGCGGGGTTGAGGGCTGACTACAATGAGCAGTTCTTC	CSAGLRADYNEQFF	TRBJ2-1	few	TRBV29-1	14	.
TGTGCCAGCAGTTTGGAGCCTGAAAAACTGTTTTTT	CASSLEPEKLFF	TRBJ1-4	.	TRBV28	12	.
TGTGCCAGCAGCCCCATTAGGGCCGCTCAAGAGACCCAGTACTTC	CASSPIRAAQETQYF	TRBJ2-5	few	TRBV3-1	15	.
TGTGCCAGCATCTTAGCCCCCACTGGAGGGCCCTACGAGCAGTACTTC	CASILAPTGGPYEQYF	TRBJ2-7	.	TRBV11-2	16	.
TGTGCCAGCAGCCTTGGGGACAGGGCGTTTGAGACCCAGTACTTC	CASSLGDRAFETQYF	TRBJ2-5	few	TRBV9	15	TRBD1
TGTGCCAGCAGCTTAGGGACAGGGGGGCCCTCAGATACGCAGTATTTT	CASSLGTGGPSDTQYF	TRBJ2-3	few	TRBV7-6	16	TRBD1
TGTGCCAGCAGTTACTCGATACAGGCAGCCTACGAGCAGTACTTC	CASSYSIQAAYEQYF	TRBJ2-7	.	TRBV6-5	15	.
TGTGCCAGCAGTGAGTTAACAGGGAGCTCCTACAATGAGCAGTTCTTC	CASSELTGSSYNEQFF	TRBJ2-1	.	TRBV2	16	.
TGTGCCAGTACCAAGGCAGCGGGAGCCTACAATGAGCAGTTCTTC	CASTKAAGAYNEQFF	TRBJ2-1	.	TRBV19	15	TRBD2
TGCGCCAGCAGCCGGACTAGCGGCCCCTACGAGCAGTACTTC	CASSRTSGPYEQYF	TRBJ2-7	few	TRBV4-1	14	TRBD2
TGTGCCAGCAGCTTTGGGGGAGGGAGAGAGCAGTTCTTC	CASSFGGGREQFF	TRBJ2-1	.	TRBV11-2	13	TRBD2
TGTGCCAGCAGTTTATCCTGGTTTGGGGGCATATTAGAAGAGACCCAGTACTTC	CASSLSWFGGILEETQYF	TRBJ2-5	many	TRBV27	18	.
TGTGCCAGCGCCCTGGGGACAGGGATCAACAATGAGCAGTTCTTC	CASALGTGINNEQFF	TRBJ2-1	few	TRBV12-3/TRBV12-4	15	TRBD1
TGTGCCAGCAGCTCACCCCTCTGGACAGGTAGCACAGATACGCAGTATTTT	CASSSPLWTGSTDTQYF	TRBJ2-3	many	TRBV7-9	17	TRBD1
TGTGCCAGCAGCCCACAGGGGATGTTAGCTTTCTTT	CASSPQGMLAFF	TRBJ1-1	.	TRBV7-9	12	TRBD1
TGTGCCAGCAGCCTAGACACGATGAACACTGAAGCTTTCTTT	CASSLDTMNTEAFF	TRBJ1-1	.	TRBV5-4	14	.
TGTGCCAGCAGCGCGTCAGGGGGCCCTAATGAAAAACTGTTTTTT	CASSASGGPNEKLFF	TRBJ1-4	few	TRBV9	15	TRBD1
TGTGCCAGCAGTTCGAACAGGGAACGGCATCAGCCCCAGCATTTT	CASSSNRERHQPQHF	TRBJ1-5	few	TRBV5-8	15	.
TGTGCCAGCAGCTTAGACTTACTGACAGGGAAAAACCAGCCCCAGCATTTT	CASSLDLLTGKNQPQHF	TRBJ1-5	.	TRBV7-9	17	TRBD1
TGTGCCAGCAGCTTATTTAGCGGGAGGGCCTATGAGCAGTTCTTC	CASSLFSGRAYEQFF	TRBJ2-1	.	TRBV7-9	15	TRBD2
TGTGCCAGCAGTCCGTTCACAGGGTCCTGGGGAGAGACCCAGTACTTC	CASSPFTGSWGETQYF	TRBJ2-5	few	TRBV28	16	.
TGTGCCAGCAGTATAGCGGGCACAGATACGCAGTATTTT	CASSIAGTDTQYF	TRBJ2-3	.	TRBV6-5	13	.
TGTGCCAGCAGCCATAGCGGAGGCTACGAGCAGTACTTC	CASSHSGGYEQYF	TRBJ2-7	few	TRBV11-3	13	.
TGTGCCACCACCACCATGAGGGGCGATGGCGGGAGGGCCTTGGGCTCCTACAATGAGCAGTTCTTC	CATTTMRGDGGRALGSYNEQFF	TRBJ2-1	few	TRBV15	22	TRBD2
TGCAGTGCGAGGGGGGAGGGCGGTCGAATCTACGAGCAGTACTTC	CSARGEGGRIYEQYF	TRBJ2-7	.	TRBV20-1	15	.
TGTGCCAGCACCGAAACCCACGCAGCCAGCAATCAGCCCCAGCATTTT	CASTETHAASNQPQHF	TRBJ1-5	few	TRBV6-6	16	.
TGTGCCAGCAGTGAGTGGATGAACACTGAAGCTTTCTTT	CASSEWMNTEAFF	TRBJ1-1	.	TRBV2	13	.
TGCAGCGTTGTCGTATACAATGAGCAGTTCTTC	CSVVVYNEQFF	TRBJ2-1	few	TRBV29-1	11	.
TGTGCCAGCAGCCCGGGACAGTTCAAAACAGATACGCAGTATTTT	CASSPGQFKTDTQYF	TRBJ2-3	few	TRBV14	15	TRBD1
TGTGCCACCTCGCCAGATGGGTGGTCGGGCACTGAAGCTTTCTTT	CATSPDGWSGTEAFF	TRBJ1-1	many	TRBV12-3/TRBV12-4	15	.
TGTGCCAGCAGCCTCAAAATTCAAGGAACAAACTCCTTAAGGGCCTACGAGCAGTACTTC	CASSLKIQGTNSLRAYEQYF	TRBJ2-7	.	TRBV4-2	20	.
TGTGCCAGCAGTTTTATCGCCGCCCTCACAGATACGCAGTATTTT	CASSFIAALTDTQYF	TRBJ2-3	.	TRBV28	15	.
TGTGCCAGCAGCTCCAAGTGGGAGTTCACTGAAAAACTGTTTTTT	CASSSKWEFTEKLFF	TRBJ1-4	few	TRBV7-8	15	.